This T cell receptor (beta chain) appears in the sequencing data of a study of T cells in Graves' hyperthyroidism and ophthalmopathy. Study background: Peripheral blood was secured at the point of initial diagnosis, before any treatment.

This clonotype has at least ten counts. Its target is unknown. The V end was cut by 4 bases, the J end by 3 bases, with 16 bases between. The CDR3 length is 15 residues. Study-level points and caveats: Most clonotypes expanded in thyroid above 0.001 were likewise present in blood.

Diagnosis rested on symptoms, serum thyroxine and TRAb, thyroid ultrasound, and orbital computed tomography. Amplification of TCR beta CDR3 regions used RNA as the template. During a first-round RT-PCR of the TCR CDR3, the HTBI primer set was used. TCRdb re-analysed the multiplex PCR reads in MiXCR, keeping a single row per CDR3 protein. This table has some 370,000 distinct CDR3 sequences, over 11% appearing once. The TCR originated in a man aged 50 or older with Graves' ophthalmopathy. The J gene is TRBJ2-7, the V gene TRBV12-3 or TRBV12-4; D perhaps matches TRBD1 (5 bases). Sequences were obtained from blood. The CDR3: CASSYLGAGDYEQYF. DNA for the CDR3: TGTGCCAGCAGTTATTTAGGGGCCGGCGACTACGAGCAGTACTTC.